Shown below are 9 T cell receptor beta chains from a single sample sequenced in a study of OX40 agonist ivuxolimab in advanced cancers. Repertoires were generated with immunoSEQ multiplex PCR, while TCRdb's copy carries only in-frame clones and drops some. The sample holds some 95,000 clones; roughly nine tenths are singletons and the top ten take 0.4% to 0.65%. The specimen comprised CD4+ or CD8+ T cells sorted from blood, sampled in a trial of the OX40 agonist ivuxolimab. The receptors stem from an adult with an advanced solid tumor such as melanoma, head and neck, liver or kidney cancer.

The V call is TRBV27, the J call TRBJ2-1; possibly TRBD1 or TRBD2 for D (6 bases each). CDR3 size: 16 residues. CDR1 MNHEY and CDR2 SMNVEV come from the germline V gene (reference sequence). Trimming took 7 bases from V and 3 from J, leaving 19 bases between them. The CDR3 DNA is TGTGCCAGCACCCGCGTGGGGGGCACCTACTACAATGAGCAGTTCTTC. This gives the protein CASTRVGGTYYNEQFF.

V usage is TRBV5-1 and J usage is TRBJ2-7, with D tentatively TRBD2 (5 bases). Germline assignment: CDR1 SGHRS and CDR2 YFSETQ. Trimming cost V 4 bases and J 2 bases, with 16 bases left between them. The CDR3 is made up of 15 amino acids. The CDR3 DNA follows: TGCGCCAGCAGCCCCCTTCCGACTAAAACCTACGAGCAGTACTTC. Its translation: CASSPLPTKTYEQYF. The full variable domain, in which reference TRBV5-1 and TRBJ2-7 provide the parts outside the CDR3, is KAGVTQTPRYLIKTRGQQVTLSCSPISGHRSVSWYQQTPGQGLQFLFEYFSETQRNKGNFPGRFSGRQFSNSRSEMNVSTLELGDSALYLCASSPLPTKTYEQYFGPGTRLTVT.

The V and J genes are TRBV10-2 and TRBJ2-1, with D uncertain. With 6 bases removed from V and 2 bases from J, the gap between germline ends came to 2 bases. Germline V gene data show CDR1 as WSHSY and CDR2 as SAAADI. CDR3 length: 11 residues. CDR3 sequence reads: CASRAYNEQFF. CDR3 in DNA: TGCGCCAGCAGAGCCTACAATGAGCAGTTCTTC.

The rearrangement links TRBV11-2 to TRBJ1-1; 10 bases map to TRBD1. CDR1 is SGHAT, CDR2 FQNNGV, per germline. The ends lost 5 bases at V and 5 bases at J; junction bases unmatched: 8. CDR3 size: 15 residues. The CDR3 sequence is CASSPTGGMGTEAFF. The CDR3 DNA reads TGTGCCAGCAGCCCGACAGGGGGCATGGGGACTGAAGCTTTCTTT.

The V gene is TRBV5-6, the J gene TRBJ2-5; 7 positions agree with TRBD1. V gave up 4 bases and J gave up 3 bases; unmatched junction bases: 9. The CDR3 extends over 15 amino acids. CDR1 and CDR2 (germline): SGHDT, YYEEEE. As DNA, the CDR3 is TGTGCCAGCAGCGCCCCGGGACAGCCCAAAGAGACCCAGTACTTC. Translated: CASSAPGQPKETQYF.

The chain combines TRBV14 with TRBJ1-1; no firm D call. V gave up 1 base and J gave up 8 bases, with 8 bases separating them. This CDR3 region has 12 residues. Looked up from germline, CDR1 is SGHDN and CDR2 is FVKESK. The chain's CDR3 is CASSQVHLEAFF. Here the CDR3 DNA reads TGTGCCAGCAGCCAAGTACACCTAGAAGCTTTCTTT.

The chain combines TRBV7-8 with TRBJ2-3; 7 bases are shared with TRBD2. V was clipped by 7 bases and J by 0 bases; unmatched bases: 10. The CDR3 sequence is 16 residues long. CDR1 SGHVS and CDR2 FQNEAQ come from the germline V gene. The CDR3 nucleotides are TGTGCCAGCAACTTGGGGGGGGGTCGGAGCACAGATACGCAGTATTTT. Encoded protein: CASNLGGGRSTDTQYF.

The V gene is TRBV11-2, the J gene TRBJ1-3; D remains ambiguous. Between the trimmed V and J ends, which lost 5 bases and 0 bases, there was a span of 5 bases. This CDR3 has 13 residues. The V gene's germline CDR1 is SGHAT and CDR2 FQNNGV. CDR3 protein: CASSPDSGNTIYF. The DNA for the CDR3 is TGTGCCAGCAGCCCAGACTCTGGAAACACCATATATTTT.

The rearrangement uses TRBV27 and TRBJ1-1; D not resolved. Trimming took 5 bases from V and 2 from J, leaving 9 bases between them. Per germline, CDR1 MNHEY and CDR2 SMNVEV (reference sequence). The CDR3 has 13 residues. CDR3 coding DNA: TGTGCCAGCAGTCCACGGGGTAACACTGAAGCTTTCTTT. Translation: CASSPRGNTEAFF.